This T cell receptor (beta chain) is drawn from a study of shared clonotypes between healthy human individuals. Overall study context: The study enrolled two women and a few men aged 18 to 49.

It was into CD45RA+ naive and CD45RA-negative memory subsets that the CD4+ cells were split. Produced via immunoSEQ multiplex PCR; TCRdb's table is partial and in-frame only. Of some 240,000 clones listed, 50% to 80% were seen once; the top ten hold 11%. Broader study findings: Shared across several donors were 4% to 5% of the naive CD4 clonotypes. The study generally estimated greater richness for naive than memory subsets.

The V end lost 3 bases, the J end lost 3 bases, and 9 bases lay between the germline ends. Germline CDR1 is KGHSH and CDR2 is LQKENI. The CDR3 is made up of 13 amino acids. Remarks on this clone: The antigen remains unidentified.

The chain joins TRBV18 to TRBJ2-7; D call uncertain. Specimen: memory CD4+ T cells sorted from blood. Subset denoted: CD45RA-negative fraction. The TCR originated in a man aged 25-45 years in good health. In DNA, the CDR3 is TGTGCCAGCTCACCCGGTCCAGACTACGAGCAGTACTTC. As protein: CASSPGPDYEQYF.